The source of this TCR beta chain is a study of intratumoral heterogeneity in liver cancer. About the investigation overall: Across the full roughly 15-patient cohort, most patients were male and a median age of around 64 years was recorded. RNA-seq, DNA sequencing, TCR-seq and SNP array data from multiple regions of hepatocellular carcinoma specimens were combined in the study to investigate intratumor heterogeneity. The full cohort included approximately 71 multiregional samples from some 15 HCC patients, consisting of roughly 49 tumoral regions and about 20 adjacent nontumoral regions. Broader findings and caveats from the paper: The authors noted a relatively low number of patients and under-sampled tumor-infiltrating lymphocyte representation as limitations.

Comments on this clone: Its antigen has not been determined. Base qualities are not at hand, and no much larger clone is one base apart.

Taken from the germline V gene, the CDR1 and CDR2 loops are MNHEY and SVGAGI. From its cysteine to its phenylalanine, the CDR3 spans 12 amino acids. The kept DNA is CDR3 alone, 36 bases in frame from the first base. Using the immunoSEQ assay, the TCR beta chain CDR3 regions were sequenced from genomic DNA. Rearranged VDJ segments were amplified with primers that anneal to V and J segments. As for the original processing: Clonality and richness metrics were computed with the ImmunoSeq Analyzer software. Clones with differential abundance between regions were identified with Fisher's exact test combined with a beta-binomial method for additional stringency. TCRdb took over this immuneACCESS table, retaining in-frame rearrangements with V and J assigned. Such tables are incomplete; in checked studies, under half of the missing clones stem from an unresolved V gene, and the remainder is unexplained. V and J calls and clone size are given by that table; D and trimming were obtained from the DNA. The sample table holds just over 20,000 clones, of which around two thirds were seen once. Roughly 15% of the sample lies in the top ten.

All patients had early-stage hepatocellular carcinoma and received no therapy before surgical resection. No macroscopic evidence of necrosis or hemorrhage was present in the sampled areas. Multiple regions from a couple of patients were subjected to TCR sequencing (ImmunoSeq). Frozen tissue samples from resection were taken at least 1 cm away from one another. The N label marked samples taken from nontumoral liver tissue adjacent to the tumor. The DNeasy blood and tissue kit was used to extract genomic DNA from bulk tissue. The sample was tumor-adjacent normal tissue, taken before any cancer treatment. The chain uses TRBV6-5 and TRBJ2-5; the D region possibly corresponds to TRBD2 (5 bases align). The source is a woman aged 65 to 85 with hepatocellular carcinoma. In nucleotides, the sequence is TGTGCAACGGGGAACTTGAGGGAGACCCAGTACTTC. Its protein reads: CATGNLRETQYF.